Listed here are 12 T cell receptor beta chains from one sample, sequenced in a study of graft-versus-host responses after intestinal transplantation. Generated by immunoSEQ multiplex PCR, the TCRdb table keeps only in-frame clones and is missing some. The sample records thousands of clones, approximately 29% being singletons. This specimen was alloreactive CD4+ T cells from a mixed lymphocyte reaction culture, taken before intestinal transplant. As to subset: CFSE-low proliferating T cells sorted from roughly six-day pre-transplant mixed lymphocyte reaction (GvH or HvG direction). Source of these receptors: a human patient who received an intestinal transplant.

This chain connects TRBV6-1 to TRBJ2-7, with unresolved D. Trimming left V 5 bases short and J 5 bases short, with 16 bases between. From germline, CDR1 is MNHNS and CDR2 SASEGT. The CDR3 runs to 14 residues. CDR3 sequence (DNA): TGTGCCAGCAGTTCCTTCTTCAACTTCGACGAGCAGTACTTC. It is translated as CASSSFFNFDEQYF.

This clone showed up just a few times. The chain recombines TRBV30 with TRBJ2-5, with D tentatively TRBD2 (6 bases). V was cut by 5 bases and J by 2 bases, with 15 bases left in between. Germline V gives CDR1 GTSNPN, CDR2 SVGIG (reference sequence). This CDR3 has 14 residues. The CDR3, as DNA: TGTGCCTGGTCCGCTTGGGGGGTTCAAGAGACCCAGTACTTC. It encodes CAWSAWGVQETQYF. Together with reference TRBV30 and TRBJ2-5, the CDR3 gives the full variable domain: SQTIHQWPATLVQPVGSPLSLECTVEGTSNPNLYWYRQAAGRGLQLLFYSVGIGQISSEVPQNLSASRPQDRQFILSSKKLLLSDSGFYLCAWSAWGVQETQYFGPGTRLLVL.

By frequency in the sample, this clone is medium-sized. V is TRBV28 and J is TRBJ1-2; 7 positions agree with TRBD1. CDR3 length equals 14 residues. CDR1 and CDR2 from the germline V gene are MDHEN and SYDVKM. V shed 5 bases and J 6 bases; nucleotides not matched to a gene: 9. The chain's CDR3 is CASSLTKGAHGYTF. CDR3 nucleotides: TGTGCCAGCAGTCTAACCAAGGGGGCACATGGCTACACCTTC.

CDR3 amino acids: CASRVEGRRNTEAFF. Here the CDR3 DNA reads TGTGCCAGCAGAGTAGAGGGGAGGCGAAACACTGAAGCTTTCTTT. V gene TRBV6-1 combines with J gene TRBJ1-1, with D possibly matching TRBD1 (5 bases). Deletions cut 6 bases from V and 2 bases from J, with 16 bases between. The CDR3 consists of 15 residues. Germline CDR1 MNHNS, CDR2 SASEGT.

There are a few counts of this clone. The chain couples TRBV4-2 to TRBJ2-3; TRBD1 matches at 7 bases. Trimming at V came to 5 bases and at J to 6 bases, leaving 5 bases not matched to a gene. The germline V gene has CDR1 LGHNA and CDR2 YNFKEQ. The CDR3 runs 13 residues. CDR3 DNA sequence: TGTGCCAGCAGCTTACAGGGGATGGATACGCAGTATTTT. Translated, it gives CASSLQGMDTQYF.

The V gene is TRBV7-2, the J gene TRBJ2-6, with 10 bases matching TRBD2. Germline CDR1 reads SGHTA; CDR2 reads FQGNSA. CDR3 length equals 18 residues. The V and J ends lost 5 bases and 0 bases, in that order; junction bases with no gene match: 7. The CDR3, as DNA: TGTGCCAGCAGCCCTCTAGCGGGGGCGCTCTCTGGGGCCAACGTCCTGACTTTC. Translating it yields CASSPLAGALSGANVLTF.

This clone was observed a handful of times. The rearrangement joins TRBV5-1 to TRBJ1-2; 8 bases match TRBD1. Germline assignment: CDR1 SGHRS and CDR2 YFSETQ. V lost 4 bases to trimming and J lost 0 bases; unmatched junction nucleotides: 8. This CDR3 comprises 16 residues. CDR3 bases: TGCGCCAGCAGCCGGACCGGACAGGGAACTAACTATGGCTACACCTTC. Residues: CASSRTGQGTNYGYTF.

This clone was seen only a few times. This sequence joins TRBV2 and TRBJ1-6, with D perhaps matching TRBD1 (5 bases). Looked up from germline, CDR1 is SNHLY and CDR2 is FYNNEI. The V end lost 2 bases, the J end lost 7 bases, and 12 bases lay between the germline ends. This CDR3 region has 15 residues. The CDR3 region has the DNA TGTGCCAGCAGTGAAAGGGGAATGGGCAATTCACCCCTCCACTTT. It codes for CASSERGMGNSPLHF.

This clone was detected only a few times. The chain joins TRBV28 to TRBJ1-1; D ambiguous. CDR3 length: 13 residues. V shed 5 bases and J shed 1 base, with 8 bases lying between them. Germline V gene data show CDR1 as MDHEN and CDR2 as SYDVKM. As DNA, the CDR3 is TGTGCCAGCAGTCTAGTGGGGAACACTGAAGCTTTCTTT. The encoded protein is CASSLVGNTEAFF.

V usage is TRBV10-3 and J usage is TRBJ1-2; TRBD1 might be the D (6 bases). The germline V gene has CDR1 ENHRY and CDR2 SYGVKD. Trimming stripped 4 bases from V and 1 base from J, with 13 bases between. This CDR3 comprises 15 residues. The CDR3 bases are TGTGCCATCAGTGGGACAGCGTTAAATAACTATGGCTACACCTTC. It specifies CAISGTALNNYGYTF.

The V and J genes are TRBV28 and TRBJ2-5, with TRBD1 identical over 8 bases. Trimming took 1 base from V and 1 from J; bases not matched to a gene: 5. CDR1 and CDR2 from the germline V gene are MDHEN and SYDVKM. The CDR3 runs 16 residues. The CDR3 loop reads CASSLSGQVVQETQYF. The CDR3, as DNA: TGTGCCAGCAGTTTATCGGGACAGGTGGTCCAAGAGACCCAGTACTTC.

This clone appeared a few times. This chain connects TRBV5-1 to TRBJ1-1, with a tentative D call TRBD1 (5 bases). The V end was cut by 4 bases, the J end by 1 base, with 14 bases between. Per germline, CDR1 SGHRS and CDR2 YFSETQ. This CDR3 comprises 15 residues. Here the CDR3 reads CASSQVGPQNTEAFF. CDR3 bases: TGCGCCAGCAGCCAGGTGGGGCCCCAGAACACTGAAGCTTTCTTT. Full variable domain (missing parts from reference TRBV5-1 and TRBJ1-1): KAGVTQTPRYLIKTRGQQVTLSCSPISGHRSVSWYQQTPGQGLQFLFEYFSETQRNKGNFPGRFSGRQFSNSRSEMNVSTLELGDSALYLCASSQVGPQNTEAFFGQGTRLTVV.